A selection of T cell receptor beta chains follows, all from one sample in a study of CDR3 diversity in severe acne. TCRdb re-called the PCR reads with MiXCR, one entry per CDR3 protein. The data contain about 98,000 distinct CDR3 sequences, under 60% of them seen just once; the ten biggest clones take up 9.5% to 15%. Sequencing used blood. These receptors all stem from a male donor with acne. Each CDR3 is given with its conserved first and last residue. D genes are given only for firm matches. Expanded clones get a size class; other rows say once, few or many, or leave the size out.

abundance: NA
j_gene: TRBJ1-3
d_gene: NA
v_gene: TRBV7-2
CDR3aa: CASSLGGAENTIYF
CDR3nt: TGTGCCAGCAGCTTAGGCGGGGCGGAAAACACCATATATTTT

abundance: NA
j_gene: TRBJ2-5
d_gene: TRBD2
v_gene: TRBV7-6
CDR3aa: CASSVLAGGYQETQYF
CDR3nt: TGTGCCAGCAGCGTACTAGCGGGAGGTTACCAAGAGACCCAGTACTTC

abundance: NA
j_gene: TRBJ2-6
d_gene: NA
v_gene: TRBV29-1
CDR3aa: CSVDSSSGANVLTF
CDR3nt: TGCAGCGTCGATTCGAGCTCTGGGGCCAACGTCCTGACTTTC

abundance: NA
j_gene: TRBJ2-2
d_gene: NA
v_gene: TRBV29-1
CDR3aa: CSVAGATSFGELFF
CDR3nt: TGCAGCGTCGCAGGGGCTACATCATTCGGGGAGCTGTTTTTT

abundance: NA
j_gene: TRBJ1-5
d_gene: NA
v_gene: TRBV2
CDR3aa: CASSHVDQPQHF
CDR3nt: TGTGCCAGCAGTCATGTGGATCAGCCCCAGCATTTT

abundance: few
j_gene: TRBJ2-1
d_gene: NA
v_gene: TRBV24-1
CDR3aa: CATSAERPLYNEQFF
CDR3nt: TGTGCCACCAGTGCTGAGCGGCCCCTATACAATGAGCAGTTCTTC

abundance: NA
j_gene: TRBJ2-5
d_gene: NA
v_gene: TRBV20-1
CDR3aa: CSAGTSTQYF
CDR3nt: TGCAGTGCTGGCACATCGACCCAGTACTTC

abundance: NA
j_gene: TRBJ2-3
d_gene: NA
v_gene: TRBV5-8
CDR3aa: CASSLPWTVGNTDTQYF
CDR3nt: TGTGCCAGCAGCTTGCCGTGGACAGTGGGGAACACAGATACGCAGTATTTT

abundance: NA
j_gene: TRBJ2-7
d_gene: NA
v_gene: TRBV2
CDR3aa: CASSGVFYSADF
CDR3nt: TGTGCCAGCAGTGGGGTGTTTTACAGCGCGGACTTC

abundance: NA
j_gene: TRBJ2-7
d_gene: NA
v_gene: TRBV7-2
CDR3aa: CASSSPGVGEQYF
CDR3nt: TGTGCCAGCAGCTCCCCAGGGGTTGGCGAGCAGTACTTC

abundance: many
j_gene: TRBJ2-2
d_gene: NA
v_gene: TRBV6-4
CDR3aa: CASSDSITGGNTGELFF
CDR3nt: TGTGCCAGCAGTGACTCGATTACCGGGGGGAACACCGGGGAGCTGTTTTTT

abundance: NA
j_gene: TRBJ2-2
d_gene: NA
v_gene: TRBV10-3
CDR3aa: CASSPRTAPTGELFF
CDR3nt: TGTGCCAGCAGTCCTAGGACAGCGCCCACCGGGGAGCTGTTTTTT

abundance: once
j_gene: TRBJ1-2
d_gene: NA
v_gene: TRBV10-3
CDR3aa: CAISGATGINYGYTF
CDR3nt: TGTGCCATCAGTGGGGCAACAGGGATTAACTATGGCTACACCTTC

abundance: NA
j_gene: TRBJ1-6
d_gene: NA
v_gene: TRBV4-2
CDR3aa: CASSFGLSDSPLHF
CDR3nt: TGTGCCAGCAGCTTCGGACTGTCAGATTCACCCCTCCACTTT

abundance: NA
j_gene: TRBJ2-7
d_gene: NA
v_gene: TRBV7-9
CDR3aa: CASQGHYSYEQYF
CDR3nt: TGTGCCAGCCAGGGACATTACTCCTACGAGCAGTACTTC

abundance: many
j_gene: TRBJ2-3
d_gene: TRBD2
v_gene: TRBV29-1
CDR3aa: CSVMTSGIDTQYF
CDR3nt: TGCAGCGTTATGACTAGCGGGATAGATACGCAGTATTTT

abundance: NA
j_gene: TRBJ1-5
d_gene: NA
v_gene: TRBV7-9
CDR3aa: CASSLSGVDGQPQHF
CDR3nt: TGTGCCAGCAGCTTATCAGGGGTAGACGGTCAGCCCCAGCATTTT

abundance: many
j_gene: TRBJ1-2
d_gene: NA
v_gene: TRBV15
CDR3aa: CATSKGRFRGYTF
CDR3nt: TGTGCCACCAGCAAAGGACGCTTCCGGGGCTACACCTTC

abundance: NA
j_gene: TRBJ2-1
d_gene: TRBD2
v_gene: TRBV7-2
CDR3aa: CASSLEGVWPGLAEVF
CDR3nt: TGTGCCAGCAGCTTAGAGGGGGTTTGGCCGGGACTAGCGGAGGTCTTC

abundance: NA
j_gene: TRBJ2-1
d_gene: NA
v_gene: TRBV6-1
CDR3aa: CASSELRGNNEQFF
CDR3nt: TGTGCCAGCAGTGAACTCCGAGGGAATAATGAGCAGTTCTTC

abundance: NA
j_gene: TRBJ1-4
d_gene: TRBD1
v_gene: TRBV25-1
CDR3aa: CASTPGQGSGEKLFF
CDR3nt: TGTGCCAGCACCCCGGGACAGGGGTCAGGGGAAAAACTGTTTTTT

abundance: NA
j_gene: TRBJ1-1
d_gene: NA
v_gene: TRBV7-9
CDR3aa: CASSPALNTEAFF
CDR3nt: TGTGCCAGCAGCCCGGCCCTAAACACTGAAGCTTTCTTT

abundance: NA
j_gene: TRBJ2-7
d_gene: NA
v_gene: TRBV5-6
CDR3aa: CASILQGRHEQYF
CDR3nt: TGTGCCAGCATCCTACAGGGTCGCCACGAGCAGTACTTC

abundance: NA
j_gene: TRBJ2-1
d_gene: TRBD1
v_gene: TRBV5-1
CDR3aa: CASSLIGQGSYNEQFF
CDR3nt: TGCGCCAGCAGCTTGATCGGACAGGGCTCCTACAATGAGCAGTTCTTC

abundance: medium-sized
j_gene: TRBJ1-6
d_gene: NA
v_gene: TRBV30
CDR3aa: CAWNRVNSPLHF
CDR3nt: TGTGCCTGGAACAGGGTTAATTCACCCCTCCACTTT

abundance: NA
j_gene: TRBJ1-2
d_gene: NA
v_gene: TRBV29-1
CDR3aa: CSVVGGSYYGYTF
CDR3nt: TGCAGCGTTGTGGGGGGCAGCTACTATGGCTACACCTTC

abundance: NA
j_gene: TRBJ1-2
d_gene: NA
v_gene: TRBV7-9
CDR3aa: CASSLYLAPDGYTF
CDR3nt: TGTGCCAGCAGCTTATATCTCGCACCCGATGGCTACACCTTC

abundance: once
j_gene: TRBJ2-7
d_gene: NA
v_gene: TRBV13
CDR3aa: CASSSIAVAYEQYF
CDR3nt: TGTGCCAGCAGCTCTATAGCGGTGGCCTACGAGCAGTACTTC

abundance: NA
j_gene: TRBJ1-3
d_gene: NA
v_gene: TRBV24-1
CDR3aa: CATPCEYTIYF
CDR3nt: TGTGCCACGCCCTGCGAGTACACCATATATTTT

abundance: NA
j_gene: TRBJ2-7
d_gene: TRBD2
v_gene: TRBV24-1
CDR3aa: CANSGSSSYEQYF
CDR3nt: TGTGCTAACAGCGGGAGCAGCTCCTACGAGCAGTACTTC

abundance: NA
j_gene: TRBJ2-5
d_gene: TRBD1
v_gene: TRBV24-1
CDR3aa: CASSAGQASQETQYF
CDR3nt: TGTGCCAGCAGTGCGGGACAGGCGAGCCAAGAGACCCAGTACTTC

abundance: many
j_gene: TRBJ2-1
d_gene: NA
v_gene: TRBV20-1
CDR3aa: CSARENMGRNNEQFF
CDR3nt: TGCAGTGCTAGAGAAAATATGGGCCGAAACAATGAGCAGTTCTTC

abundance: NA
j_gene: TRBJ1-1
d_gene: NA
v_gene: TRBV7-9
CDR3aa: CASSSTGLGTEAFF
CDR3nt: TGTGCCAGCAGCTCAACAGGGTTGGGCACTGAAGCTTTCTTT

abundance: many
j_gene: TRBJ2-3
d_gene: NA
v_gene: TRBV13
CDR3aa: CASSASSTDTQYF
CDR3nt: TGTGCCAGCAGCGCGTCTAGCACAGATACGCAGTATTTT

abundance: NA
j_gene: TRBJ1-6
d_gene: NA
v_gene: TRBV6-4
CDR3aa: CASSYSSPGNSPLHF
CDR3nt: TGTGCCAGCAGTTACTCGAGCCCTGGGAATTCACCCCTCCACTTT

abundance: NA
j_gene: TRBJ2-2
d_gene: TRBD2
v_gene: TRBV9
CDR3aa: CASRSGGTGELFF
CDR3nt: TGTGCCAGCAGGAGCGGGGGTACCGGGGAGCTGTTTTTT

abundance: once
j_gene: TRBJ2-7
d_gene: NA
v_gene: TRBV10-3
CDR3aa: CAIRRDSTLWEQYF
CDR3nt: TGTGCCATCAGAAGGGACTCGACGCTGTGGGAGCAGTACTTC

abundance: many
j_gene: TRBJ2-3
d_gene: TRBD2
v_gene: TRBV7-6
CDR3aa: CASSLALRTSGRADTQYF
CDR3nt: TGTGCCAGCAGCTTAGCCCTCCGCACTAGCGGGAGAGCGGATACGCAGTATTTT

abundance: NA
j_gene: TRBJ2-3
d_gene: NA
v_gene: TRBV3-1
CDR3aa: CASSQGYSTDTQYF
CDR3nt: TGTGCCAGCAGCCAGGGCTATAGCACAGATACGCAGTATTTT

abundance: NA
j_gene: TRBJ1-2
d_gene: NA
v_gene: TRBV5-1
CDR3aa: CASSLEGSTLYGYTF
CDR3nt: TGCGCCAGCAGCTTGGAAGGGTCCACGCTCTATGGCTACACCTTC